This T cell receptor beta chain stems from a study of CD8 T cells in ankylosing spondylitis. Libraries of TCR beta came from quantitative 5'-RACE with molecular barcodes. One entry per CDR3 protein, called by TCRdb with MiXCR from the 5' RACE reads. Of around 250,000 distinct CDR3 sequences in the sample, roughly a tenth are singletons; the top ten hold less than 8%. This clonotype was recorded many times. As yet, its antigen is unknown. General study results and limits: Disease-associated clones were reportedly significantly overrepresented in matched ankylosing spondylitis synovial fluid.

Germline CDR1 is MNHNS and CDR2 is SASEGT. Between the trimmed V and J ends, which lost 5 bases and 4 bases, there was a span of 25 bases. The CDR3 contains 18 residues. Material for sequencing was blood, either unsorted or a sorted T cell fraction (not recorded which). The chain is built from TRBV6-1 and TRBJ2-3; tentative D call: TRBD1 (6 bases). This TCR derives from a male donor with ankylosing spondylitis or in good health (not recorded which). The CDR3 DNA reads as TGTGCCAGCAGTCCATTCCTGCAGGGGCCCCGGGAAGCAGATACGCAGTATTTT. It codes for CASSPFLQGPREADTQYF.